This TCR beta chain was found in a study of cytomegalovirus exposure and HLA in healthy donors. Whereas donors were nominally healthy upon sampling, unrecorded immune exposures were probable. Study results and limitations: For most subjects, TCR beta sequences were reported to predict HLA-A and HLA-B alleles with accuracy. Overall, approximately 180 TCR beta chains were annotated as cytomegalovirus-associated. The majority of CMV-associated TCR beta chains were reported as apparently HLA-restricted in a later analysis.

Both 60 Vbeta primers and 13 Jbeta primers went into the PCR. Measured with immunoSEQ multiplex PCR; TCRdb has only the in-frame clones, and not every one. Of roughly 190,000 clones in the sample, 8.5% to 10% were seen once. This clone came up a few times. Its antigen remains unidentified. The CDR3 has 15 amino acids. Germline V gene lookup returns CDR1 SGHDT and CDR2 YYEEEE. Trimming took off 2 bases at V and 4 bases at J, with 10 bases between the two ends. The specimen sequenced was PBMCs. The V call is TRBV5-6, the J call TRBJ2-6, with D possibly matching TRBD1 (6 bases). This sequence was found in a woman aged 30 to 39 in good health and CMV-seropositive. CDR3 DNA: TGTGCCAGCAGCTTCAGGGGATCCGGGGCCAACGTCCTGACTTTC. Protein product: CASSFRGSGANVLTF.